These T cell receptor beta chains were read from a single sample in a study of memory CD4+ T cells and cytomegalovirus serostatus. TCRdb's table, derived via immunoSEQ multiplex PCR, lists solely in-frame clones and lacks some. The table includes 70,000 to 95,000 clones, 65% to 85% detected once. The sample was memory CD4+ T cells from blood. These receptors originate from an adult in good health and CMV-seronegative. CDR3s include the opening cysteine and the closing phenylalanine or tryptophan. The D gene is left open where the match is weak. Size tells how often a clone was seen (once, few, many) or the class of an expanded clone, and some rows leave it out.

CDR3: CASSVQGSGVYGYTF
DNA: TGTGCCAGCAGCGTACAGGGGTCGGGGGTTTATGGCTACACCTTC
V: TRBV5-4
J: TRBJ1-2
size: NA
D: TRBD1

CDR3: CAWSALYSPYGYTF
DNA: TGTGCCTGGAGTGCCCTGTATTCCCCTTATGGCTACACCTTC
V: TRBV30
J: TRBJ1-2
size: few
D: NA

CDR3: CASSLGGTYEQYF
DNA: TGCGCCAGCAGCTTGGGCGGGACCTACGAGCAGTACTTC
V: TRBV5-1
J: TRBJ2-7
size: NA
D: NA

CDR3: CASSADRVTGNTIYF
DNA: TGTGCCAGCAGCGCCGACAGGGTAACTGGAAACACCATATATTTT
V: TRBV7-2
J: TRBJ1-3
size: NA
D: TRBD1

CDR3: CASNDGGFNEKLFF
DNA: TGCGCCAGCAACGACGGGGGGTTTAATGAAAAACTGTTTTTT
V: TRBV5-1
J: TRBJ1-4
size: NA
D: NA

CDR3: CASSRWDNNNSPLHF
DNA: TGTGCCAGCAGTAGGTGGGATAACAATAATTCACCCCTCCACTTT
V: TRBV2
J: TRBJ1-6
size: NA
D: NA

CDR3: CASSATGTFSYEQYF
DNA: TGTGCCAGCAGTGCCACCGGGACATTCTCCTACGAGCAGTACTTC
V: TRBV28
J: TRBJ2-7
size: NA
D: NA

CDR3: CASSLSPGAGTEAFF
DNA: TGTGCCAGCAGCTTAAGTCCGGGCGCGGGGACTGAAGCTTTCTTT
V: TRBV11-2
J: TRBJ1-1
size: NA
D: NA

CDR3: CASRSLVYGYTF
DNA: TGTGCCAGCAGAAGCCTCGTCTATGGCTACACCTTC
V: TRBV6-1
J: TRBJ1-2
size: NA
D: NA

CDR3: CARVIGRDPTSEQYF
DNA: TGCGCCCGCGTCATTGGCAGGGATCCTACGAGTGAGCAGTACTTC
V: TRBV10-1
J: TRBJ2-7
size: NA
D: NA

CDR3: CAISEGQGFKDEQYF
DNA: TGTGCCATCAGTGAGGGACAGGGGTTCAAGGACGAGCAGTACTTC
V: TRBV10-3
J: TRBJ2-7
size: few
D: TRBD1

CDR3: CASSHDRARGYTF
DNA: TGTGCCAGCAGCCACGACAGGGCTCGAGGCTACACCTTC
V: TRBV5-4
J: TRBJ1-2
size: NA
D: TRBD1

CDR3: CAIRDTTSGETQYF
DNA: TGTGCCATCAGGGACACTACAAGCGGGGAGACCCAGTACTTC
V: TRBV10-3
J: TRBJ2-5
size: NA
D: NA

CDR3: CATSRESIGVTTGGAYPRNTIYF
DNA: TGTGCCACCAGCAGAGAATCGATCGGTGTAACGACAGGGGGCGCGTATCCTCGAAACACCATATATTTT
V: TRBV15
J: TRBJ1-3
size: NA
D: TRBD1

CDR3: CASEQGNGANVLTF
DNA: TGTGCCAGTGAACAGGGAAATGGGGCCAACGTCCTGACTTTC
V: TRBV19
J: TRBJ2-6
size: NA
D: NA

CDR3: CTSSQDRGRASNQPQHF
DNA: TGCACCAGCAGCCAAGATCGGGGCCGTGCCAGCAATCAGCCCCAGCATTTT
V: TRBV1
J: TRBJ1-5
size: NA
D: NA